One sample yielded the 10 T cell receptor beta chains listed below, sequenced in a study of blood T cells in healthy people across ages. A second PCR, run for about 6 to 11 cycles, used a sample-barcoded 5' primer plus a J-beta primer mix. Each CDR3 protein is one row after TCRdb ran MiXCR on the 5' RACE reads. The sample includes some 1,800,000 distinct CDR3 sequences, roughly two fifths seen only once; the top ten take approximately 22%. Specimen: blood. All receptors derive from a human donor in good health.

The chain is built from TRBV5-1 and TRBJ2-3, with 9 bases identical to TRBD2. Losses at the gene ends were 8 bases for V and 1 base for J; bases not matched to a gene: 11. Germline CDR1 and CDR2: SGHRS and YFSETQ. This CDR3 contains 16 residues. CDR3: CASSRGLASGTDTQYF. The CDR3 DNA is TGCGCCAGTAGCAGAGGACTAGCGAGCGGCACAGATACGCAGTATTTT. The whole variable domain, filled in from reference TRBV5-1 and TRBJ2-3, reads KAGVTQTPRYLIKTRGQQVTLSCSPISGHRSVSWYQQTPGQGLQFLFEYFSETQRNKGNFPGRFSGRQFSNSRSEMNVSTLELGDSALYLCASSRGLASGTDTQYFGPGTRLTVL.

This clonotype was observed once. The DNA for the CDR3 is TGTGCCATCGGGCAGGAAAGGGAGAATGAGCAGTTCTTC. It is translated as CAIGQERENEQFF. The genes are TRBV10-3 and TRBJ2-1, with D maybe TRBD2 (5 bases). The CDR3 extends over 13 amino acids. Trimming shortened V by 8 bases and J by 7 bases, and 15 bases separated the two germline ends. Germline V gene data show CDR1 as ENHRY and CDR2 as SYGVKD.

J is TRBJ2-1 and V is TRBV20-1, with 8 bases that match TRBD2. Per the germline V gene, CDR1 is DFQATT and CDR2 is SNEGSKA (reference sequence). J gave up 5 bases and V 3 bases, and 3 bases lay outside the gene matches. CDR3 length equals 13 residues. CDR3 nucleotide sequence: TGCAGTGCTAGCCGGGGGGGGAACAATGAGCAGTTCTTC. This codes for CSASRGGNNEQFF.

This clonotype has more than one count but fewer than ten. V and J are TRBV12-3 or TRBV12-4 and TRBJ2-1, with 13 positions matching TRBD2. The CDR3 loop spans 16 amino acids. J lost 4 bases, V lost 1 base, and 1 base had no gene match. CDR3 residues: CASSLEGLAGYNEQFF. The CDR3 DNA reads TGTGCCAGCAGTTTAGAGGGACTAGCGGGGTACAATGAGCAGTTCTTC.

The table lists this clonotype with a few counts. The J gene is TRBJ2-7, the V gene TRBV9; D not resolved. The ends were cut back, 2 bases at V and 0 bases at J, with 9 bases in the middle. From germline, CDR1 is SGDLS and CDR2 YYNGEE. The CDR3 is 14 amino acids. CDR3 in amino acids: CASSVGRTSYEQYF. Here the CDR3 DNA reads TGTGCCAGCAGCGTCGGACGGACCTCCTACGAGCAGTACTTC.

The chain employs TRBV7-9 and TRBJ1-4; 7 bases are a match to TRBD1. Germline trimming cut 2 bases from V and 8 bases from J; bases unmatched to any gene: 5. The CDR3 loop spans 14 amino acids. From germline, CDR1 is SEHNR and CDR2 FQNEAQ (reference sequence). CDR3 sequence reads: CASSLRQGEEKLFF. The CDR3 region has the DNA TGTGCCAGCAGCTTAAGACAGGGAGAGGAAAAACTGTTTTTT.

The chain couples TRBV7-9 to TRBJ2-1, with 10 positions matching TRBD2. Germline CDR1 SEHNR, CDR2 FQNEAQ (reference sequence). The trim removed 5 bases at V and 7 bases at J, leaving 8 bases unmatched. The CDR3 runs to 15 residues. This CDR3 reads CASSRVGTSANEQFF. In DNA, the CDR3 is TGTGCCAGCAGCCGCGTCGGGACTAGCGCGAATGAGCAGTTCTTC.

This clonotype has at least ten counts. The chain has TRBV7-9 and TRBJ2-3; D is unclear. In germline, CDR1 is SEHNR, CDR2 FQNEAQ (reference sequence). CDR3 length: 17 amino acids. Trimming removed 3 bases from V and 1 base from J, with 17 bases in between. The DNA for the CDR3 is TGTGCCAGCAGCTTCCCCCTTAACTCCCTACGCACAGATACGCAGTATTTT. Translation gives CASSFPLNSLRTDTQYF.

The chain joins TRBV6-2 or TRBV6-3 to TRBJ2-3, with 9 bases identical to TRBD2. Germline V lookup: CDR1 MNHEY, CDR2 SVGEGT. V lost 7 bases and J lost 6; bases outside the gene matches: 8. The CDR3 consists of 14 residues. CDR3 DNA sequence: TGTGCCAGCAAGTGGACTAGCGATGGGGATACGCAGTATTTT. This translates into CASKWTSDGDTQYF.

This chain joins TRBV7-2 and TRBJ2-3, with 7 bases lining up with TRBD1. With 3 bases clipped from V and 6 bases from J, the junction kept 9 bases outside the gene matches. The CDR3 spans 15 residues. CDR1 and CDR2 (germline): SGHTA, FQGNSA. CDR3 sequence: CASSFSQGVRDTQYF. In DNA, the CDR3 is TGTGCCAGCAGCTTCTCTCAGGGGGTTCGGGATACGCAGTATTTT.